This T cell receptor beta chain is drawn from a study of identical twins' blood T cells. This clonotype was counted ten times or more. Sample barcodes were added at both library ends during cDNA synthesis. TCRdb passed the 5' RACE reads through MiXCR, listing each CDR3 protein once. The data hold 350,000 to 400,000 distinct CDR3 sequences, with more than 25% observed a single time. The germline CDR1 and CDR2 sequences are SGDLS and YYNGEE. This CDR3 contains 12 residues. Trimming left V 4 bases short and J 2 bases short, with 6 bases between. The V and J genes are TRBV9 and TRBJ1-1; D gene ambiguous. This TCR was sampled from a woman between 18 and 55 years old in good health. Material for sequencing was PBMCs. DNA for the CDR3: TGTGCCAGCAGCCGAGCTAACACTGAAGCTTTCTTT. Residues: CASSRANTEAFF.